This T cell receptor beta chain is drawn from a study of cytomegalovirus exposure and HLA in healthy donors. Findings and limits, study-wide: In a later analysis, HLA-associated TCR beta chains were more clonally expanded than equally common others. It emerged from a later analysis that several of the most significant clusters appeared to be linked to common viral pathogens. Investigators reported around 150 TCR beta chains as tied to cytomegalovirus.

A word on this clone: Antigen: not known.

The PCR ran on 60 Vbeta and 13 Jbeta primers. Clones were sequenced by immunoSEQ multiplex PCR, and TCRdb holds only the in-frame ones, with some missing. Of about 60,000 clones listed, 60% to 80% were seen once; the top ten hold approximately 3.5%. Germline-derived CDR1 and CDR2 are SGHVS and FQNEAQ. The CDR3 loop spans 18 amino acids. J lost 1 base, V lost 5 bases, and 15 bases had no gene match. The chain recombines TRBV7-8 with TRBJ1-1; 8 bases map to TRBD1. The receptor's source is a woman in her thirties or forties in good health and CMV-seropositive. Sequenced material: PBMCs. The CDR3 protein is CASSPLRTGSLKNTEAFF. For the CDR3, the DNA is TGTGCCAGCAGCCCCCTCAGGACAGGGTCCCTAAAGAACACTGAAGCTTTCTTT.